These 17 T cell receptor beta chains were sequenced from one sample in a study of OX40 agonist ivuxolimab in advanced cancers. Measured with immunoSEQ multiplex PCR; TCRdb has only the in-frame clones, and not every one. This sample has approximately 22,000 clones; about 85% occur once, and the top ten carry more than 30%. The material was CD4+ or CD8+ T cells sorted from blood, obtained in a trial of the OX40 agonist ivuxolimab. These receptor sequences come from an adult with an advanced solid tumor such as melanoma, head and neck, liver or kidney cancer.

The chain uses TRBV7-9 and TRBJ2-7, with a tentative D call TRBD2 (5 bases). V was shortened by 5 bases and J by 3 bases, with 11 bases between the two germline ends. Germline V gene data show CDR1 as SEHNR and CDR2 as FQNEAQ (reference sequence). This CDR3 has 13 amino acids. The CDR3 region is CASSPRRGYEQYF. The CDR3, as DNA: TGTGCCAGCAGCCCTCGACGGGGCTACGAGCAGTACTTC.

This chain joins TRBV10-2 and TRBJ1-1; 9 bases are shared with TRBD1. Germline CDR1 is WSHSY and CDR2 is SAAADI. The CDR3 length is 16 residues. The V segment lost 7 bases and the J segment 1 base; nucleotides outside the gene matches: 10. CDR3 sequence reads: CASTPTGGERNTEAFF. Here the CDR3 DNA reads TGCGCCAGCACCCCCACAGGGGGCGAAAGGAACACTGAAGCTTTCTTT.

This sequence joins TRBV5-6 and TRBJ2-5; 10 nucleotides match TRBD2. This CDR3 region has 16 residues. Germline CDR1 and CDR2: SGHDT and YYEEEE. The J segment lost 5 bases and the V segment lost 0 bases, leaving 7 bases of the junction unmatched. DNA of the CDR3: TGTGCCAGCAGCTTGGCTAGCGGGGGTCACTTGGAGACCCAGTACTTC. Its translation is CASSLASGGHLETQYF.

This sequence joins TRBV11-2 and TRBJ1-2; possibly TRBD1 for D (6 bases). This CDR3 region has 13 residues. Germline values: CDR1 SGHAT, CDR2 FQNNGV. Between the trimmed V and J ends, which lost 5 bases and 7 bases, there was a span of 14 bases. The CDR3 loop is CASSGQGPRGYTF. CDR3 coding DNA: TGTGCCAGCAGCGGCCAGGGGCCGCGTGGCTACACCTTC.

The CDR3 sequence: CASSEDGYYNEQFF. Written as DNA, the CDR3 is TGTGCCAGCAGTGAGGACGGTTACTACAATGAGCAGTTCTTC. The chain has TRBV6-4 and TRBJ2-1; D remains unclear. The CDR3 has 14 amino acids. Trimming took 3 bases from V and 3 from J, leaving 9 bases between them. The germline CDR1 and CDR2 sequences are MRHNA and SNTAGT.

The chain employs TRBV6-5 and TRBJ2-5; no definite D call. V dropped 10 bases and J dropped 5 bases, with 17 bases sitting between them. Germline-derived CDR1 and CDR2 are MNHEY and SVGAGI. The CDR3 is 13 amino acids. CDR3 protein: CATTLGFGETQYF. Here the CDR3 DNA reads TGTGCCACGACTCTAGGATTCGGCGAGACCCAGTACTTC.

The rearrangement links TRBV6-5 to TRBJ2-5; 7 bases fit TRBD1. V lost 3 bases and J lost 4; bases outside the gene matches: 11. From germline, CDR1 is MNHEY and CDR2 SVGAGI. The CDR3 loop spans 16 amino acids. The CDR3 region has the DNA TGTGCCAGCAGTTATTCGACACAGGGGACCGGAGAGACCCAGTACTTC. Translated: CASSYSTQGTGETQYF.

V gene TRBV19 combines with J gene TRBJ1-6; 9 bases agree with TRBD1. This CDR3 contains 15 residues. Germline-derived CDR1 and CDR2 are LNHDA and SQIVND (reference sequence). J gave up 8 bases and V 2 bases, and 4 bases lay outside the gene matches. The CDR3 bases are TGTGCCAGTAGTATAACAGGGGGCGAGGATTCACCCCTCCACTTT. Its protein product is CASSITGGEDSPLHF.

The J gene is TRBJ1-1, the V gene TRBV6-5; 9 positions agree with TRBD1. Germline CDR1 reads MNHEY; CDR2 reads SVGAGI. The CDR3 spans 13 residues. The V segment lost 6 bases and the J segment 8 bases; nucleotides outside the gene matches: 7. CDR3 protein: CASRTTGTGEAFF. CDR3 bases: TGTGCCAGCAGAACCACCGGGACAGGGGAAGCTTTCTTT.

This clone was counted once. The CDR3 nucleotides are TGTGCCAGCAGCTTACCAGCGGGGGTGAGGGAGACCCAGTACTTC. Translated, it gives CASSLPAGVRETQYF. This chain joins TRBV7-8 and TRBJ2-5, with 8 bases aligning to TRBD2. CDR3 length: 15 residues. The V segment lost 2 bases and the J segment 5 bases; nucleotides outside the gene matches: 7. The germline V gene encodes CDR1 SGHVS and CDR2 FQNEAQ.

The V and J genes are TRBV28 and TRBJ2-1; 14 nucleotides align to TRBD2. The CDR3 has 20 amino acids. Trimming cost V 6 bases and J 0 bases; bases outside gene matches: 13. CDR1 MDHEN and CDR2 SYDVKM come from the germline V gene. This chain's CDR3 is CASSFFRTSGGTSSYNEQFF. Here the CDR3 DNA reads TGTGCCAGCAGCTTCTTTCGGACTAGCGGGGGGACGAGCTCCTACAATGAGCAGTTCTTC.

The rearrangement uses TRBV25-1 and TRBJ1-2; 7 nucleotides match TRBD1. Losses at the gene ends were 1 base for V and 0 bases for J; bases not matched to a gene: 2. The CDR3 is 15 residues long. Germline CDR1 is MGHDK and CDR2 is SYGVNS. The CDR3 sequence: CASSEWDRANYGYTF. CDR3 DNA: TGTGCCAGCAGTGAATGGGACAGAGCTAACTATGGCTACACCTTC.

The rearrangement links TRBV2 to TRBJ1-2, with D hard to call. V lost 3 bases and J lost 2, with 10 bases in between. Per germline, CDR1 SNHLY and CDR2 FYNNEI. This CDR3 region has 14 residues. The CDR3 sequence: CASSEEGYNYGYTF. The CDR3, as DNA: TGTGCCAGCAGTGAGGAGGGTTACAACTATGGCTACACCTTC.

V and J are TRBV5-1 and TRBJ1-1; no definite D call. Trimming shortened V by 4 bases and J by 9 bases, and 10 bases separated the two germline ends. Germline CDR1 reads SGHRS; CDR2 reads YFSETQ. The CDR3 is 11 amino acids. Here the CDR3 DNA reads TGCGCCAGCAGCGGAGAACGAAAAGCTTTCTTT. Residues: CASSGERKAFF. Full variable domain (remainder filled in from reference TRBV5-1 and TRBJ1-1): KAGVTQTPRYLIKTRGQQVTLSCSPISGHRSVSWYQQTPGQGLQFLFEYFSETQRNKGNFPGRFSGRQFSNSRSEMNVSTLELGDSALYLCASSGERKAFFGQGTRLTVV.

The chain recombines TRBV7-8 with TRBJ2-7, with a possible D match to TRBD2 (5 bases). The CDR3 loop spans 13 amino acids. Per germline, CDR1 SGHVS and CDR2 FQNEAQ. V lost 4 bases and J lost 3, with 10 bases in between. CDR3 residues: CASSSQGSYEQYF. The CDR3 DNA reads TGTGCCAGCAGCTCACAAGGGAGCTACGAGCAGTACTTC.

The chain combines TRBV29-1 with TRBJ2-3, with 9 bases aligning to TRBD1. Germline-derived CDR1 and CDR2 are SQVTM and ANQGSEA. The length of the CDR3 is 15 residues. V lost 2 bases and J lost 7; bases outside the gene matches: 10. The CDR3 spells CSVEHGQGRLNTQYF. In DNA form, the CDR3 reads TGCAGCGTTGAACACGGACAGGGGAGGTTGAATACGCAGTATTTT.

The DNA for the CDR3 is TGCGCCAGCAGCTTGGGGTGGGGCATGAACACTGAAGCTTTCTTT. Translating it yields CASSLGWGMNTEAFF. The V call is TRBV5-1, the J call TRBJ1-1; D perhaps matches TRBD1 (5 bases). Between the trimmed V and J ends, which lost 0 bases and 0 bases, there was a span of 9 bases. CDR1 and CDR2 from the germline V gene are SGHRS and YFSETQ. The CDR3 is made up of 15 amino acids.